This TCR beta chain is from a study of T cell changes during pregnancy in multiple sclerosis. The ends were cut back, 6 bases at V and 11 bases at J, with 19 bases in the middle. Per the germline V gene, CDR1 is SEHNR and CDR2 is FQNEAQ (reference sequence). The CDR3 contains 13 residues. The assay was immunoSEQ multiplex PCR, and TCRdb's table has in-frame clones only and misses some. The sample has 78,000 or so clones; 92% are singletons. The sequencing used peripheral blood, collected before pregnancy. The rearrangement links TRBV7-9 to TRBJ1-1; TRBD1 might be the D (5 bases). The clonotype originates from a female donor with multiple sclerosis, enrolled in a pregnancy study. CDR3 DNA sequence: TGTGCCAGCAGATACTTGGAGGGGATGGCCGCTTTCTTT. It encodes CASRYLEGMAAFF. Based on the CDR3 plus reference TRBV7-9 and TRBJ1-1, the full variable domain is DTGVSQNPRHKITKRGQNVTFRCDPISEHNRLYWYRQTLGQGPEFLTYFQNEAQLEKSRLLSDRFSAERPKGSFSTLEIQRTEQGDSAMYLCASRYLEGMAAFFGQGTRLTVV.